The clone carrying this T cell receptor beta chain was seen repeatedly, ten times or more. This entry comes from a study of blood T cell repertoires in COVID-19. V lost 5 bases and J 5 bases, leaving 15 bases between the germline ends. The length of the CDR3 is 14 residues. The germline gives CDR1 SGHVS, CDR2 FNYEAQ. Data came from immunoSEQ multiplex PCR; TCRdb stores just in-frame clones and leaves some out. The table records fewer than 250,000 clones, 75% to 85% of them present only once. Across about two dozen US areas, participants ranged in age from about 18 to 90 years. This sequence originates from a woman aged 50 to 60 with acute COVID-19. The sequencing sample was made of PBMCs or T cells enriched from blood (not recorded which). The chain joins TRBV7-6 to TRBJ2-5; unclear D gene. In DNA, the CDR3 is TGTGCCAGCAGCCCCCCCAGGTTCAACGAGACCCAGTACTTC. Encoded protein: CASSPPRFNETQYF. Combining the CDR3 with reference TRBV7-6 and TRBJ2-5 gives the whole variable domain GAGVSQSPRYKVTKRGQDVALRCDPISGHVSLYWYRQALGQGPEFLTYFNYEAQQDKSGLPNDRFSAERPEGSISTLTIQRTEQRDSAMYRCASSPPRFNETQYFGPGTRLLVL.